This T cell receptor (beta chain) was recovered during a study of cytomegalovirus exposure and HLA in healthy donors. Primers for the PCR totalled 60 Vbeta and 13 Jbeta. Measured with immunoSEQ multiplex PCR; TCRdb has only the in-frame clones, and not every one. Of 100,000 to 150,000 clones in the sample, 65% to 85% were seen once. The sample taken for sequencing was PBMCs. This TCR was recovered from a man aged 18 to 29 in good health and CMV-seropositive.

The CDR3 sequence: CASSARNSNTGELFF. The CDR3 DNA follows: TGTGCCAGCAGTGCTAGAAATTCGAACACCGGGGAGCTGTTTTTT. V usage is TRBV27 and J usage is TRBJ2-2; D unresolved. Trimming pared 5 bases from V and 0 bases from J, leaving 10 bases between. Germline CDR1 MNHEY, CDR2 SMNVEV (reference sequence). The CDR3 covers 15 residues.